This T cell receptor (beta chain) emerged from a study of blood T cells in healthy people across ages. This CDR3 region has 16 residues. V lost 3 bases and J lost 3; bases outside the gene matches: 8. Germline V gene sequence: CDR1 MDHEN, CDR2 SYDVKM. With a J-beta primer mix and a sample-barcoded 5' primer, a second PCR ran about 7 to 12 cycles. TCRdb re-analysed the 5' RACE reads in MiXCR, keeping a single row per CDR3 protein. The sample lists over 1,500,000 distinct CDR3 sequences, roughly two fifths occurring once. Sequencing input: blood. The source is a human donor in good health. J is TRBJ2-7 and V is TRBV28; TRBD1 matches at 10 bases. CDR3 amino acids: CASSFPLRDRGYEQYF. The CDR3 DNA reads TGTGCCAGCAGTTTTCCCCTCCGGGACAGGGGCTACGAGCAGTACTTC.